This TCR beta chain comes out of a study of cytomegalovirus exposure and HLA in healthy donors. The CDR3 covers 14 residues. Germline V lookup: CDR1 SGHNT, CDR2 YYREEE (reference sequence). Deletions cut 4 bases from V and 4 bases from J, with 12 bases between. Although they were nominally healthy when sampled, donors likely had unrecorded immune exposures. The PCR used 60 Vbeta and 13 Jbeta primers. Clones were read by immunoSEQ multiplex PCR, and TCRdb kept only the in-frame ones, dropping some. The sample lists about 100,000 clones; roughly 88% were seen once. This TCR was sampled from a woman younger than 35 in good health and CMV-seronegative. The V call is TRBV5-4, the J call TRBJ2-1; TRBD2 is a possible D gene (5 bases). Source material: PBMCs. The CDR3 coding sequence is TGTGCCAGCAGCGTTCGAGGGCCATACAATGAGCAGTTCTTC. Its protein product is CASSVRGPYNEQFF.